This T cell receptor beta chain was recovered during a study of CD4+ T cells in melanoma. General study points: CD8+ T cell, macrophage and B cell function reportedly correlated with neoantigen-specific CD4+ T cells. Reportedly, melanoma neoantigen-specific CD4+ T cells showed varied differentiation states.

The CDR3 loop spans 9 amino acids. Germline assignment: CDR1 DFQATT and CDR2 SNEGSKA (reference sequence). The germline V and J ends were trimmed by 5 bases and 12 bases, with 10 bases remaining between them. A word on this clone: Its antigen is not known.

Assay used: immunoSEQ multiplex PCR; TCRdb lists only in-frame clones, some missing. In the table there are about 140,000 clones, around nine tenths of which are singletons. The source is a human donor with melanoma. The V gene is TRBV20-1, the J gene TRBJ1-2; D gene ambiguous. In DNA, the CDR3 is TGCAGTGCTCGAAATCAGGACACCTTC. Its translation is CSARNQDTF.